Each of the 21 T cell receptor beta chains below was sequenced from the same sample in a study of neurological immune-mediated disorders. TCRdb redid the calling of the 5' RACE reads with MiXCR, one entry per CDR3 protein. The data contain over 55,000 distinct CDR3 sequences, about 8.9% of them singletons. Time point given: longitudinal time-point 2. The sequenced sample was PBMCs. The source of these receptors is a man younger than 45 in good health.

The chain joins TRBV15 to TRBJ2-7; the match to TRBD2 covers 8 bases. This CDR3 has 18 residues. The V and J ends lost 4 bases and 0 bases, in that order; junction bases with no gene match: 14. Germline lookup yields CDR1 LNHNV and CDR2 YYDKDF (reference sequence). CDR3: CATSKNTPFLAGSYEQYF. The CDR3 bases are TGTGCCACCAGCAAAAATACCCCTTTCCTAGCGGGCTCCTACGAGCAGTACTTC.

Many counts were recorded for this clonotype. Here the CDR3 DNA reads TGTGCCAGCAGTCCTCCGGGACAGAGCAATCAGCCCCAGCATTTT. Its translation is CASSPPGQSNQPQHF. V gene TRBV6-2 or TRBV6-3 combines with J gene TRBJ1-5, with 7 positions matching TRBD1. Germline V lookup: CDR1 MNHEY, CDR2 SVGEGT. J was trimmed by 1 base and V by 5 bases; bases with no gene match: 5. This CDR3 has 15 residues.

This clonotype was recorded many times. The chain joins TRBV5-1 to TRBJ2-1; tentative D call: TRBD2 (6 bases). V dropped 3 bases and J dropped 6 bases, with 13 bases sitting between them. CDR1 and CDR2 from the germline V gene are SGHRS and YFSETQ. This CDR3 spans 14 amino acids. The CDR3 DNA follows: TGCGCCAGCAGCTCCGGAGGGCCGGCCAATGAGCAGTTCTTC. This encodes CASSSGGPANEQFF.

This clonotype was seen repeatedly, ten times or more. The genes are TRBV29-1 and TRBJ2-7; D not resolved. V was cut by 5 bases and J by 3 bases, with 8 bases left in between. CDR1 is SQVTM, CDR2 ANQGSEA, per germline. This CDR3 is 11 amino acids long. The CDR3 reads CSVFYVYEQYF. As DNA, the CDR3 is TGCAGCGTTTTCTATGTCTACGAGCAGTACTTC.

In this sample, this clonotype turned up many times. The chain has TRBV7-3 and TRBJ2-1, with TRBD2 matching 7 bases. Germline trimming cut 1 base from V and 7 bases from J; bases unmatched to any gene: 13. The CDR3 has 17 amino acids. The germline V gene encodes CDR1 SGHTA and CDR2 FQGTGA. CDR3: CASSLRPGTKTLNEQFF. CDR3 sequence (DNA): TGTGCCAGCAGCTTAAGGCCTGGGACTAAGACCTTAAATGAGCAGTTCTTC.

This clonotype showed up many times. The gene calls are TRBV6-6 and TRBJ1-6; a possible D gene is TRBD1 (6 bases). The CDR3 is 17 residues long. V was cut by 2 bases and J by 0 bases, with 11 bases left in between. CDR1 MNHNY and CDR2 SVGAGI come from the germline V gene (reference sequence). CDR3 nucleotides: TGTGCCAGCAGTTACCGGACAGACCTCTCCTATAATTCACCCCTCCACTTT. Translating it yields CASSYRTDLSYNSPLHF.

This clonotype was seen ten or more times. CDR3 DNA: TGTGCCATCAGTGGCTCGACAGGGGAGCGCTACGAGCAGTACTTC. The encoded protein is CAISGSTGERYEQYF. The chain is built from TRBV10-3 and TRBJ2-7, with 8 bases aligning to TRBD1. This CDR3 contains 15 residues. Germline V gene lookup returns CDR1 ENHRY and CDR2 SYGVKD. Unmatched junction bases numbered 8, after V lost 4 bases and J lost 3 bases.

This clonotype was counted many times. This chain's CDR3 is CASSPTGGRGEQFF. As DNA, the CDR3 is TGTGCCAGCAGCCCAACGGGGGGGCGCGGTGAGCAGTTCTTC. The rearrangement links TRBV7-3 to TRBJ2-1; 8 bases map to TRBD2. The CDR3 covers 14 residues. V shed 5 bases and J 9 bases; nucleotides not matched to a gene: 9. CDR1 and CDR2 from the germline V gene are SGHTA and FQGTGA.

The sample holds many counts of this clonotype. The chain links TRBV28 to TRBJ1-1, with 7 bases lining up with TRBD1. J gave up 1 base and V 6 bases, and 5 bases lay outside the gene matches. Germline V gives CDR1 MDHEN, CDR2 SYDVKM. The CDR3 length is 14 residues. As DNA, the CDR3 is TGTGCCAGCAGAAAGGACAGGCGGAACACTGAAGCTTTCTTT. Protein sequence: CASRKDRRNTEAFF.

The table lists this clonotype with a count of one. V is TRBV12-3 or TRBV12-4 and J is TRBJ2-7, with D perhaps given as TRBD1 or TRBD2 (5 bases each). The CDR3 is 15 amino acids. The V gene lost 6 bases and the J gene lost 4 bases, with 19 bases spanning the gap. CDR3 coding DNA: TGTGCCAGCAGCCGAGGGGCCTCGAGAGCATACGAGCAGTACTTC. Its protein is CASSRGASRAYEQYF.

This clonotype was found many times. The rearrangement links TRBV29-1 to TRBJ2-5; D uncertain. CDR1 and CDR2 from the germline V gene are SQVTM and ANQGSEA. This CDR3 contains 12 residues. V lost 3 bases, J lost 4 bases, and 9 bases lay in between. CDR3 amino acids: CSVEAPSETQYF. The CDR3 DNA follows: TGCAGCGTTGAGGCCCCCTCAGAGACCCAGTACTTC.

To note about this clonotype: Given a much more abundant clone one base away, this may be a read error. This chain uses TRBV20-1 with TRBJ2-3, with D unclear. Germline V gene sequence: CDR1 DFQATT, CDR2 SNEGSKA (reference sequence). This CDR3 is 13 amino acids long. The germline V and J ends were trimmed by 5 bases and 4 bases, with 13 bases remaining between them. The CDR3, as DNA: TGCAGTGCTTGTGGACCCGTAGCAGATACGCAGTATTTT. Amino acid sequence: CSACGPVADTQYF.

In its sample, this clonotype was seen many times. The V gene is TRBV24-1, the J gene TRBJ2-5; 8 nucleotides agree with TRBD2. The CDR3 sequence is 17 residues long. CDR1 and CDR2 (germline): KGHDR, SFDVKD. Trimming removed 5 bases from V and 3 bases from J; junction bases left unmatched: 13. CDR3 amino acids: CATSGLRAGVFEETQYF. DNA for the CDR3: TGTGCCACCAGTGGATTGAGAGCGGGAGTTTTTGAAGAGACCCAGTACTTC.

This clonotype has a count of ten or more. V and J are TRBV7-9 and TRBJ1-1; D not certain. CDR3 length: 15 amino acids. Germline V gene data show CDR1 as SEHNR and CDR2 as FQNEAQ (reference sequence). Trimming removed 1 base at V and 0 bases at J, with 9 bases between. The CDR3, as DNA: TGTGCCAGCAGCTTAGGAAGGACTATGAACACTGAAGCTTTCTTT. Translation gives CASSLGRTMNTEAFF.

There are many counts of this clonotype. This sequence joins TRBV6-1 and TRBJ2-7; 12 bases map to TRBD2. The CDR3 extends over 17 amino acids. Germline V gene sequence: CDR1 MNHNS, CDR2 SASEGT. With V trimmed by 3 bases and J by 4 bases, 10 bases remained unmatched. The CDR3 sequence: CASSDTRAGLAGYEQYF. Here the CDR3 DNA reads TGTGCCAGCAGTGACACCAGAGCCGGACTAGCGGGGTACGAGCAGTACTTC.

This clonotype was counted ten times or more. This sequence joins TRBV4-1 and TRBJ2-2; D gene unclear. V dropped 0 bases and J dropped 8 bases, with 13 bases sitting between them. Germline lookup yields CDR1 MGHRA and CDR2 YSYEKL. The CDR3 is 15 amino acids. This CDR3 is CASSQEGKRNGELFF. The CDR3 coding sequence is TGCGCCAGCAGCCAAGAAGGAAAACGGAATGGGGAGCTGTTTTTT.

This clonotype has a count of ten or more. The chain links TRBV6-2 or TRBV6-3 to TRBJ1-1; no firm D call. The V gene lost 6 bases and the J gene lost 10 bases, with 12 bases spanning the gap. There are 11 residues in the CDR3. Germline V gives CDR1 MNHEY, CDR2 SVGEGT. DNA of the CDR3: TGTGCCAGCAGCCTCCCGCCCGGAGCTTTCTTT. Translating it yields CASSLPPGAFF.

Many counts were recorded for this clonotype. The gene calls are TRBV15 and TRBJ2-1; D unresolved. This CDR3 contains 11 residues. The ends were cut back, 8 bases at V and 5 bases at J, with 7 bases in the middle. The germline V gene has CDR1 LNHNV and CDR2 YYDKDF (reference sequence). Here the CDR3 DNA reads TGTGCCACCGCCCGAAACAATGAGCAGTTCTTC. Its translation: CATARNNEQFF.

At least ten counts were recorded for this clonotype. The rearrangement joins TRBV5-1 to TRBJ1-1, with D perhaps matching TRBD1 (5 bases). The CDR3 spans 17 residues. The V end lost 4 bases, the J end lost 0 bases, and 19 bases lay between the germline ends. Germline V gene lookup returns CDR1 SGHRS and CDR2 YFSETQ. This CDR3 is CASSKDSPYFMNTEAFF. CDR3 nucleotides: TGCGCCAGCAGCAAAGACAGCCCCTACTTTATGAACACTGAAGCTTTCTTT. Complete variable domain (other parts from reference TRBV5-1 and TRBJ1-1): KAGVTQTPRYLIKTRGQQVTLSCSPISGHRSVSWYQQTPGQGLQFLFEYFSETQRNKGNFPGRFSGRQFSNSRSEMNVSTLELGDSALYLCASSKDSPYFMNTEAFFGQGTRLTVV.

This clonotype was found many times. The J gene is TRBJ2-7, the V gene TRBV29-1; TRBD1 matches at 7 bases. Per the germline V gene, CDR1 is SQVTM and CDR2 is ANQGSEA. The CDR3 runs 13 residues. V shed 6 bases and J 1 base; nucleotides not matched to a gene: 6. CDR3 residues: CSVPGQFSYEQYF. DNA of the CDR3: TGCAGCGTACCGGGACAGTTTTCCTACGAGCAGTACTTC.

The chain uses TRBV7-2 and TRBJ1-1; D unresolved. Germline values: CDR1 SGHTA, CDR2 FQGNSA. This CDR3 has 13 residues. The ends were cut back, 1 base at V and 4 bases at J, with 7 bases in the middle. CDR3 sequence (DNA): TGTGCCAGCAGCTTAGGTACCGTCACTGAAGCTTTCTTT. Its translation: CASSLGTVTEAFF.